A selection of T cell receptor beta chains follows, all from one sample in a study of T cells in Graves' hyperthyroidism and ophthalmopathy. TCRdb recomputed calls from the multiplex PCR reads with MiXCR, one row per CDR3 protein. The data show roughly 510,000 distinct CDR3 sequences, with less than 25% seen just once and 26% held by the top ten. Sequenced input: blood. These receptors all stem from a man aged 18 to 30 with Graves' hyperthyroidism. Each CDR3 is given without its conserved first and last residue. Size values are once, few and many counts, or a class for expanded clones, and some rows have none.

clone_size	j_call	cdr3_length	v_call	cdr3_aa
.	TRBJ2-7	12	TRBV11-3	ASSYDKGSYEQY
few	TRBJ2-7	11	TRBV18	ASSPPTVLEQY
.	TRBJ2-7	13	TRBV7-9	ASSLTSGPIYEQY
.	TRBJ1-1	10	TRBV6-1	ASLRTVTEAF
.	TRBJ2-5	10	TRBV27	ASSLAKETQY
many	TRBJ1-3	11	TRBV6-1	ASRWDSGNTIY
.	TRBJ2-5	13	TRBV28	ASSLVGTGAKTQY
many	TRBJ1-1	12	TRBV7-9	ASSPRIMNTEAF
few	TRBJ2-5	14	TRBV6-2/TRBV6-3	ASSSLTGAVQETQY
many	TRBJ2-7	14	TRBV5-1	ASSLILDIPYYEQY
.	TRBJ2-7	12	TRBV7-2	ASSRAGQTYEQY
.	TRBJ2-7	14	TRBV11-1	ASSLRGEGSSYEQY
many	TRBJ1-5	13	TRBV6-1	ASSKDRGSNQPQH
.	TRBJ1-2	14	TRBV7-8	ASSLISTGTPYGYT
many	TRBJ2-7	11	TRBV19	ASSQGDSYEQY
.	TRBJ1-6	11	TRBV6-1	ASSGGRNSPLH